The rows below give T cell receptor beta chains drawn from one sample of a study of blood T cell repertoires in COVID-19. Data came from immunoSEQ multiplex PCR; TCRdb stores just in-frame clones and leaves some out. The repertoire consists of some 15,000 clones, with over 80% occurring once and the leading ten covering 5.4%. The sequenced sample was peripheral blood. The receptors shown here come from a human donor in a cohort sampled during active COVID-19. The CDR3 runs from the conserved cysteine through the conserved F or W. A D gene is named only where the DNA matches it firmly. Clone size appears in some rows only: once, few, many, or a class for an expanded clone.

j_call clone_size d_call v_call cdr3_nt cdr3_aa
TRBJ2-1 - - TRBV11-3 TGTGCCAGCAGCTCCGATGACAGCAATGAGCAGTTCTTC CASSSDDSNEQFF
TRBJ1-1 - - TRBV7-2 TGTGCCAGCAGCTTTTACAGGATGAACACTGAAGCTTTCTTT CASSFYRMNTEAFF
TRBJ2-2 - TRBD1 TRBV30 TGTGCAGGGGGCTCTCCGAACACCGGGGAGCTGTTTTTT CAGGSPNTGELFF
TRBJ1-5 once TRBD1 TRBV6-2/TRBV6-3 TGTGCCAGCAGCCAGGGGGGGTATAGCAATCAGCCCCAGCATTTT CASSQGGYSNQPQHF
TRBJ2-1 - TRBD2 TRBV7-9 TGTGCCAGCAGCTTGGCTAGCGGGAGTAGGGATGAGCAGTTCTTC CASSLASGSRDEQFF
TRBJ2-7 few TRBD1 TRBV9 TGTGCCAGCGCCCCCGGGACAGGGGACGAGCAGTACTTC CASAPGTGDEQYF
TRBJ2-1 once TRBD2 TRBV5-1 TGCGCCAGCAGCTTGGATAGCGGGTATTTTATCAATGAGCAGTTCTTC CASSLDSGYFINEQFF
TRBJ2-5 few TRBD2 TRBV5-1 TGCGCCAGCAGCTTGGTTGCTAGCGGTCTCCAAGAGACCCAGTACTTC CASSLVASGLQETQYF
TRBJ2-6 - TRBD1 TRBV7-8 TGTGCCAGCAGCTTAGCGATCGCGACAGGGTACTCTGGGGCCAACGTCCTGACTTTC CASSLAIATGYSGANVLTF
TRBJ2-5 - - TRBV5-6 TGTGCCAGCAGCGGAGGGACAGCGAACCAAGAGACCCAGTACTTC CASSGGTANQETQYF
TRBJ1-1 - - TRBV21-1 TGTGCCAGCAGACGGGGAGCCACGGACAGGGCAGAAAAGAACACTGAAGCTTTCTTT CASRRGATDRAEKNTEAFF
TRBJ1-2 - TRBD1 TRBV3-1/TRBV3-2 TGTGCCAGCAGCCAGGGACAGGGGGCAGGTGGCTACACCTTC CASSQGQGAGGYTF
TRBJ1-2 - - TRBV25-1 TGTGCCAGCAGTGAATTTTGGGAGGGGAACTATGGCTACACCTTC CASSEFWEGNYGYTF
TRBJ2-7 - - TRBV15 TGTGCCACCAGCAGAGAGAGCGGCGAGTCCTACGAGCAGTACTTC CATSRESGESYEQYF
TRBJ2-1 - - TRBV5-1 TGCGCCAGCAGCGCGAACAATGAGCAGTTCTTC CASSANNEQFF
TRBJ2-5 - TRBD1 TRBV5-5 TGTGCCAGCAGCTACGGGGACAGGCAAGAGACCCAGTACTTC CASSYGDRQETQYF